This section outlines one T cell receptor beta chain sequence together with its context. Patients of the Seattle cohort, enrolled during active infection, were followed longitudinally. Per the study methods: Amplification with reference gene primers provided the estimates of nucleated cell counts. Sequencing was performed with immunoSEQ multiplex PCR; in TCRdb, only in-frame clones are kept and a portion is missing. The D gene and trimming were derived from the DNA, and the V and J assignments and clone size from that table. The sample has just over 60,000 clones, about 80% seen once. This entry is derived from a study of blood T cell repertoires in COVID-19. Study-level information: COVID-19 samples from acute and convalescent phases originated in the United States, Italy and Spain. PBMCs, B-cell-depleted T cells, or T cells provided the cDNA or gDNA that made up the material.

Sample: peripheral blood. This TCR was recovered from a man younger than 40 with COVID-19, enrolled during active disease.

The CDR3 is CASTRDTSGEETQYF. The CDR3 bases are TGTGCCAGCACCCGGGACACCTCAGGCGAAGAGACCCAGTACTTC. This chain uses TRBV5-6 with TRBJ2-5; perhaps TRBD1 as D (6 bases). Germline V gene data show CDR1 as SGHDT and CDR2 as YYEEEE. V was pared by 6 bases and J by 3 bases, with 18 bases between. This CDR3 is 15 amino acids long.